Sequencing of this T cell receptor (beta chain) was carried out in a study of beta chain features in type 1 diabetes. Findings and limits, study-wide: Significant though moderate, a shortening of TCRB CDR3s appeared in all four CD4+ subsets of Type 1 diabetes patients.

A remark on this clone: No antigen is known for it.

The CDR3 loop spans 13 amino acids. The trim removed 1 base at V and 9 bases at J, leaving 1 base unmatched. Germline lookup yields CDR1 SGHTA and CDR2 FQGTGA. Sorting gave populations that all exceeded 98% purity. Of the isolated RNA, all was reverse transcribed, and so the sequenced material was expressed TCRB transcripts. Repertoires were generated with immunoSEQ multiplex PCR, while TCRdb's copy carries only in-frame clones and drops some. The table shows 250,000 to 350,000 clones, with 14% occurring only once. Material for sequencing was naive CD4+ T cells from blood. This sequence joins TRBV7-3 and TRBJ2-1; 9 bases are a match to TRBD2. This TCR derives from a man younger than 45 with type 1 diabetes. Here the CDR3 DNA reads TGTGCCAGCAGCTTAAAGCGGGAGGTTGAGCAGTTCTTC. Translation gives CASSLKREVEQFF.